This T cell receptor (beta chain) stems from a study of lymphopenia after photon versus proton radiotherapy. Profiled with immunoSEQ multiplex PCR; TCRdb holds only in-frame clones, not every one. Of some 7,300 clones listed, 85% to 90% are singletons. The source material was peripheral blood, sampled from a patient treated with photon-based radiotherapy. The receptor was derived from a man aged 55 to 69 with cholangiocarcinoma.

The CDR3 sequence: CASSLYRGGRGNEQFF. The CDR3 DNA sequence: TGTGCCAGCAGTTTATATCGGGGGGGTCGAGGAAATGAGCAGTTCTTC. The V and J genes are TRBV28 and TRBJ2-1; 8 bases fit TRBD2. Germline loops: CDR1 MDHEN, CDR2 SYDVKM. The CDR3 is 16 amino acids. V was clipped by 1 base and J by 7 bases; unmatched bases: 9.